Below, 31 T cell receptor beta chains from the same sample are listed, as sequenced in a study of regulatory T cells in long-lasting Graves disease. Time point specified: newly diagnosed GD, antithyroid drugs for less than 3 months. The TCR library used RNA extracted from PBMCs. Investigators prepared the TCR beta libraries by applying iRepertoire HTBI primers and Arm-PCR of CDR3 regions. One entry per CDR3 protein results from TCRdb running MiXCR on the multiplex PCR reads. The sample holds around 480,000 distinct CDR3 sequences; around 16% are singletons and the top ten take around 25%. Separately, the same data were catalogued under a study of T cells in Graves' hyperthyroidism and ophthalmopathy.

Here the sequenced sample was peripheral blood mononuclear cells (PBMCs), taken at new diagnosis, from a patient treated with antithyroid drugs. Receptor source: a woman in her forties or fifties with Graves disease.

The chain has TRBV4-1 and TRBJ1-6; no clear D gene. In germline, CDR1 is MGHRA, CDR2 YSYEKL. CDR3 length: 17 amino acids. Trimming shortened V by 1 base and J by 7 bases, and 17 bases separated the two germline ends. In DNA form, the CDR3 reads TGCGCCAGCAGCCAAGTTTTCCCGGACCGATTGAATTCACCCCTCCACTTT. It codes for CASSQVFPDRLNSPLHF.

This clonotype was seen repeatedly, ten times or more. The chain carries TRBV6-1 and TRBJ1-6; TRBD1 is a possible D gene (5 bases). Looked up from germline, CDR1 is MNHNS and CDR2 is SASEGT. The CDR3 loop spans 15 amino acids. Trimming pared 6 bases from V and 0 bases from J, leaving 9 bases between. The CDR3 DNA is TGTGCCAGCAGCCCTGACAGCTCCTATAATTCACCCCTCCACTTT. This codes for CASSPDSSYNSPLHF.

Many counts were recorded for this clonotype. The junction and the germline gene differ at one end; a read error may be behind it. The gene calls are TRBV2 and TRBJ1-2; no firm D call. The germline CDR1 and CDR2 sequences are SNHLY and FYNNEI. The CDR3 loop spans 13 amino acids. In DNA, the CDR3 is TGTGCCAGCAGCGAGCGGACTAACCATGGCTACACCTTC. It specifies CASSERTNHGYTF.

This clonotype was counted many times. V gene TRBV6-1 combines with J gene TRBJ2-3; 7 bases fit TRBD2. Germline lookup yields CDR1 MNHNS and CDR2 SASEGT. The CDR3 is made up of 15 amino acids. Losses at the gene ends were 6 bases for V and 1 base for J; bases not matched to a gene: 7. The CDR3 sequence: CASRWAGVGTDTQYF. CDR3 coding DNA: TGTGCCAGCAGATGGGCGGGGGTAGGCACAGATACGCAGTATTTT.

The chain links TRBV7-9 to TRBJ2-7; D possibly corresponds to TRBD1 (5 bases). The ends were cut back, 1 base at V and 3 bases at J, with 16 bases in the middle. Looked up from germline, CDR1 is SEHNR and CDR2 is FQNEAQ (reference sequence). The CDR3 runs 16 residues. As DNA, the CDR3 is TGTGCCAGCAGCTTAGTGGGATGGCAGGGCGGCTACGAGCAGTACTTC. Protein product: CASSLVGWQGGYEQYF.

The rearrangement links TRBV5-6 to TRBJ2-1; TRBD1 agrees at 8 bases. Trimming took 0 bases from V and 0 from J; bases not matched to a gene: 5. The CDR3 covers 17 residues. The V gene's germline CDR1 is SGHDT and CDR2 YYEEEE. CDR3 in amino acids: CASSLGTGFSSYNEQFF. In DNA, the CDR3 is TGTGCCAGCAGCTTGGGGACAGGGTTTAGCTCCTACAATGAGCAGTTCTTC.

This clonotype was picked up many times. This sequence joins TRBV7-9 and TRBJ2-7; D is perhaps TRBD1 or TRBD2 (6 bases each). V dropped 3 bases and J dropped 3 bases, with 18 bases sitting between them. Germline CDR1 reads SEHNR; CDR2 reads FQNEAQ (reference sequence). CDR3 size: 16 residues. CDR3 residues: CASSLKTWGAGYEQYF. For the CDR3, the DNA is TGTGCCAGCAGCTTGAAGACTTGGGGGGCAGGCTACGAGCAGTACTTC. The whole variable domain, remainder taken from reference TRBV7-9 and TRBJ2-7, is DTGVSQNPRHKITKRGQNVTFRCDPISEHNRLYWYRQTLGQGPEFLTYFQNEAQLEKSRLLSDRFSAERPKGSFSTLEIQRTEQGDSAMYLCASSLKTWGAGYEQYFGPGTRLTVT.

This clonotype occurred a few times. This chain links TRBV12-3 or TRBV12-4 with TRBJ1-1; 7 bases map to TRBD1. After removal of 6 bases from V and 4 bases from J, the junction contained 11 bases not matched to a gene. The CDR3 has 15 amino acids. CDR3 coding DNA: TGTGCCAGCAGCCTCCAGACAGGGTCGGCCACTGAAGCTTTCTTT. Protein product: CASSLQTGSATEAFF.

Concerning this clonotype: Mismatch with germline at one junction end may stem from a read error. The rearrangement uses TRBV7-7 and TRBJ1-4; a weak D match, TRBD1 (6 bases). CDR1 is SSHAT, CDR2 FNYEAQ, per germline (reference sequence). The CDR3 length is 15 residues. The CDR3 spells CASSARGGPNEKLFF. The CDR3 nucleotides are TGTGCTAGCAGCGCCCGCGGGGGGCCGAATGAAAAACTGTTTTTT. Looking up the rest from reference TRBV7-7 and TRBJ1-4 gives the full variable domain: GAGVSQSPRYKVTKRGQDVTLRCDPISSHATLYWYQQALGQGPEFLTYFNYEAQPDKSGLPSDRFSAERPEGSISTLTIQRTEQRDSAMYRCASSARGGPNEKLFFGSGTQLSVL.

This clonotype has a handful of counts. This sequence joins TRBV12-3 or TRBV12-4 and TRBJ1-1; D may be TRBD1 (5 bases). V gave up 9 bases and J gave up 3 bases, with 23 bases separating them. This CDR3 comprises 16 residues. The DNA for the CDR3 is TGTGCCAGTAGCCCCCGAGGAACAGGTAAAGACACTGAAGCTTTCTTT. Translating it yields CASSPRGTGKDTEAFF.

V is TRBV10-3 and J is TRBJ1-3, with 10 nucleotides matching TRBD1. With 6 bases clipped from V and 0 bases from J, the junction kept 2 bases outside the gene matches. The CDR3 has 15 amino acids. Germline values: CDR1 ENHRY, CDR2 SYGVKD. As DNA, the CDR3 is TGTGCCATCAGCCGGACAGGGGGCTCTGGAAACACCATATATTTT. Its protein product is CAISRTGGSGNTIYF.

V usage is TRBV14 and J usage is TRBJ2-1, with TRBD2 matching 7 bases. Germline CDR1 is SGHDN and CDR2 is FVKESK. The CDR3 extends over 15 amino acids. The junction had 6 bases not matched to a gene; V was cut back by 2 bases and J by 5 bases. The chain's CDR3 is CASSQPPAGNNEQFF. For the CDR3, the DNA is TGTGCCAGCAGCCAACCTCCAGCGGGAAACAATGAGCAGTTCTTC.

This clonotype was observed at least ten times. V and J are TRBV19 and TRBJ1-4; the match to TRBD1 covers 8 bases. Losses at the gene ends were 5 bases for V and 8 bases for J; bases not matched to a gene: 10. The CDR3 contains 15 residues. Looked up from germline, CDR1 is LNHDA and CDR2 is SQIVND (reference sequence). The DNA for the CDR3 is TGTGCCAGTAGTCCCCCGGCAGGGGGCAGGGAAAAACTGTTTTTT. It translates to CASSPPAGGREKLFF.

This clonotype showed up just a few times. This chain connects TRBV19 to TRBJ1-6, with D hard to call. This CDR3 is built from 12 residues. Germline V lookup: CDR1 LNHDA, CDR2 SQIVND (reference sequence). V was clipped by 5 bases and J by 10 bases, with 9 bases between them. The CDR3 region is CASSFGESPLHF. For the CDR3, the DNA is TGTGCCAGTAGTTTTGGCGAATCACCCCTCCACTTT.

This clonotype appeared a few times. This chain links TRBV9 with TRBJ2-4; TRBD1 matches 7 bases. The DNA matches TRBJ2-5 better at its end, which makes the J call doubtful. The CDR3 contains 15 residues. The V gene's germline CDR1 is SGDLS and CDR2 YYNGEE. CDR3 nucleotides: TGTGCCAGCAGCGCCGAAGGACAGGCATGGCAGACCCAGTACTTC. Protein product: CASSAEGQAWQTQYF.

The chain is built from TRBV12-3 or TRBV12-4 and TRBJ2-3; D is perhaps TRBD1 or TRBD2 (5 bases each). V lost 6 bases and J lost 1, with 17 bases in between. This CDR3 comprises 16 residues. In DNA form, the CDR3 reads TGTGCCAGCAGCCTTCCTCGGGGCAGGGGCACAGATACGCAGTATTTT. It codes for CASSLPRGRGTDTQYF.

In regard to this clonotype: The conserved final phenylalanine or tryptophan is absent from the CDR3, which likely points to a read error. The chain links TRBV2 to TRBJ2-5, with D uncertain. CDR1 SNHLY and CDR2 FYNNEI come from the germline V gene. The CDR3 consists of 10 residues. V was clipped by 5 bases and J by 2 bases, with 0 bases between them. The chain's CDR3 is CASSQETQYS. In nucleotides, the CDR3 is TGTGCCAGCAGTCAAGAGACCCAGTACTCC.

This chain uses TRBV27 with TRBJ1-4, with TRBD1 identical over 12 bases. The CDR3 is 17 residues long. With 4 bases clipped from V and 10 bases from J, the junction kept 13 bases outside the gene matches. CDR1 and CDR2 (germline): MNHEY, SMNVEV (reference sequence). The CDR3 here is CASSYLAGQGAPLKLFF. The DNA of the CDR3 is TGTGCCAGCAGTTACCTTGCGGGACAGGGGGCGCCGTTAAAACTGTTTTTT.

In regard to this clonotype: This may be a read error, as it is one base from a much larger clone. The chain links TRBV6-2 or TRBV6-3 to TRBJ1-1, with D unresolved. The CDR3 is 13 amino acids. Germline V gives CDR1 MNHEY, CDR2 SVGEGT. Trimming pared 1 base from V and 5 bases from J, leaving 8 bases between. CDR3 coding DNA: TGTGCCAGCAGTTACTTTCTGGGGACTGAAGCTTTCTTT. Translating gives CASSYFLGTEAFF.

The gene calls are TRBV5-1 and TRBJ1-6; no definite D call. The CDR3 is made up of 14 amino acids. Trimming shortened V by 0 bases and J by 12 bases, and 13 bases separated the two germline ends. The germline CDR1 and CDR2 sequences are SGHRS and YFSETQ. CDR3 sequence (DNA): TGCGCCAGCAGCTTGGCCGAGGGTGCCGGACCCCTCCACTTT. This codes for CASSLAEGAGPLHF.

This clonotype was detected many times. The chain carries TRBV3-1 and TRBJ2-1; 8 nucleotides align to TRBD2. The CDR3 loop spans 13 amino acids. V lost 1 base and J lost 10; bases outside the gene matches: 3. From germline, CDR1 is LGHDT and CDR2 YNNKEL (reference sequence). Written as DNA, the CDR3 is TGTGCCAGCAGCCAAGGGAGACTAGCGGAGCAGTTCTTC. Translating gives CASSQGRLAEQFF.

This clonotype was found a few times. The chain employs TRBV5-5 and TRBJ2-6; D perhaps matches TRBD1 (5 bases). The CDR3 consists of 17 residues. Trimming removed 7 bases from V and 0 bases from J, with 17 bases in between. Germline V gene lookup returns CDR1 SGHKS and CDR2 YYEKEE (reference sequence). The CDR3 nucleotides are TGTGCCAGCGGCTCGACAGTGAAAAGCTCTGGGGCCAACGTCCTGACTTTC. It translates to CASGSTVKSSGANVLTF.

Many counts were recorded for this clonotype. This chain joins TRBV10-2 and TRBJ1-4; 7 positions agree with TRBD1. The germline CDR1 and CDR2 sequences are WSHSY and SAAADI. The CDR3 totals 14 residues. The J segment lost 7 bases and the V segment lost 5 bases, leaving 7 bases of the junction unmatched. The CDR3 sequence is CASSTGVIAEKLFF. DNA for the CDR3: TGCGCCAGCAGTACAGGGGTGATCGCTGAAAAACTGTTTTTT.

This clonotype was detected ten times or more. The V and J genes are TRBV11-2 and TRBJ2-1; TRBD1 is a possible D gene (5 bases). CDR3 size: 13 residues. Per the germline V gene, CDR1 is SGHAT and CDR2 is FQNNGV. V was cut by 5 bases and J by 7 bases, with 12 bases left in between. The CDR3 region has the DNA TGTGCCAGCAGCCCGGCAGGGCATAATGAGCAGTTCTTC. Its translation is CASSPAGHNEQFF.

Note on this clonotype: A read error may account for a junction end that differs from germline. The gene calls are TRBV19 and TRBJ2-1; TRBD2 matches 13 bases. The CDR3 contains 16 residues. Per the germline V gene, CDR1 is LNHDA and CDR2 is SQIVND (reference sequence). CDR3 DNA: TGTACCAGTAGTATACTAGCGGGGGGGGACTACAATGAGCAGTTCTTC. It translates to CTSSILAGGDYNEQFF.

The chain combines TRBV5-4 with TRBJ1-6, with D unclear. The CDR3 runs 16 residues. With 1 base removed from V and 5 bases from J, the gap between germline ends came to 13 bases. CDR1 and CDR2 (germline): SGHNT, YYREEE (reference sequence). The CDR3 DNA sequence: TGTGCCAGCAGCTTGTCGATCAAACCCGATAATTCACCCCTCCACTTT. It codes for CASSLSIKPDNSPLHF.

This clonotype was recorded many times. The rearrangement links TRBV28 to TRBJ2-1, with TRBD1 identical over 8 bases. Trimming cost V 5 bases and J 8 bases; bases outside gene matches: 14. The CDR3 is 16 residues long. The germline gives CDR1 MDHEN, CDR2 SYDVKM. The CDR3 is CASSTEDRGRDYEQFF. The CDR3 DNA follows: TGTGCCAGCAGTACCGAAGACAGGGGACGGGACTATGAGCAGTTCTTC. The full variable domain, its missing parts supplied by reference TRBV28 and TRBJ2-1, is DVKVTQSSRYLVKRTGEKVFLECVQDMDHENMFWYRQDPGLGLRLIYFSYDVKMKEKGDIPEGYSVSREKKERFSLILESASTNQTSMYLCASSTEDRGRDYEQFFGPGTRLTVL.

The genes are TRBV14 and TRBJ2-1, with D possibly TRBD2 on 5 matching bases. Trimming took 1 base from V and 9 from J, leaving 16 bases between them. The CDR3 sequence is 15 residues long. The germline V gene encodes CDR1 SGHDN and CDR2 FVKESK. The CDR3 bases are TGTGCCAGCAGCCAAGGTATCCTAGCTTTCCGTGAGCAGTTCTTC. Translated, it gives CASSQGILAFREQFF.

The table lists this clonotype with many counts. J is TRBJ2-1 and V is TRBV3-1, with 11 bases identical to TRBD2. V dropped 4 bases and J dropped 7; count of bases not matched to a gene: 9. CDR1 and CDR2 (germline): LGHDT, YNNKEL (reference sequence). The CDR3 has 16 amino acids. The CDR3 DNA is TGTGCCAGCAGCCCAGGTAGCGGGGGGGCCTCGAATGAGCAGTTCTTC. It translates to CASSPGSGGASNEQFF.

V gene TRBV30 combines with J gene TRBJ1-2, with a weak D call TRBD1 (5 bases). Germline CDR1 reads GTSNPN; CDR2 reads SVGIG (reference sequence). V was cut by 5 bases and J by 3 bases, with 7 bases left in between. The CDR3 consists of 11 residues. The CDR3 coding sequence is TGTGCCTGGGACAGCTACTATGGCTACACCTTC. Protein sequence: CAWDSYYGYTF.

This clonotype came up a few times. The CDR3 nucleotides are TGTGCCACCAGTGATTTCGGAGGGACCGGCTACACCTTC. It specifies CATSDFGGTGYTF. The chain is built from TRBV24-1 and TRBJ1-2; weak D call: TRBD1 (5 bases). This CDR3 contains 13 residues. Trimming shortened V by 1 base and J by 8 bases, and 10 bases separated the two germline ends. Germline V CDR1 and CDR2: KGHDR, SFDVKD.